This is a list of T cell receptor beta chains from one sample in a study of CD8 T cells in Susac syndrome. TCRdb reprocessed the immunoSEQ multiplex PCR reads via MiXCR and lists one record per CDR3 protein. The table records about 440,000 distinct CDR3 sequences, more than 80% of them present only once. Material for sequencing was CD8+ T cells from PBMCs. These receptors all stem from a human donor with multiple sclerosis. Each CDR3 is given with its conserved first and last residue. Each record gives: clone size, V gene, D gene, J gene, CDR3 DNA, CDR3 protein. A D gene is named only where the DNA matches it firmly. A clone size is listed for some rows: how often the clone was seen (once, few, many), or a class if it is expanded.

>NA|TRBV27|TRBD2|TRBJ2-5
TGTGCCAGCAGTTTTGGGACTAGGGGGACCCAGTACTTC
CASSFGTRGTQYF
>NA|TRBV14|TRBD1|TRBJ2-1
TGTGCCAGCAGCCAAGCAAGGGACAGCCTCAGCGATGAGCAGTTCTTC
CASSQARDSLSDEQFF
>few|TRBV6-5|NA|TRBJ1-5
TGTGCCAGCAGTTACGGTTCTAGCAATCAGCCCCAGCATTTT
CASSYGSSNQPQHF
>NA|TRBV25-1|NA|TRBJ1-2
TGTGCCAGCAGTGAACAGGCTGGGGATGGCTACACCTTC
CASSEQAGDGYTF
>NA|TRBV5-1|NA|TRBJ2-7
TGCGCCAGCAGTTCCGCCCTACAGGGACCGGCCTACGAGCAGTACTTC
CASSSALQGPAYEQYF
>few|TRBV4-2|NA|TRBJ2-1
TGTGCCAGCAGCCAAGATACGATGCAGGGTAGTTACAATGAGCAGTTCTTC
CASSQDTMQGSYNEQFF
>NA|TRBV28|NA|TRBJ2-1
TGTGCCACCGACCAGAGCTCCTACAATGAGCAGTTCTTC
CATDQSSYNEQFF
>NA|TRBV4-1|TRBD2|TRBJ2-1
TGCGCCAGCAGCCAAGATGCTAGCGGGGGGGTCTACAATGAGCAGTTCTTC
CASSQDASGGVYNEQFF
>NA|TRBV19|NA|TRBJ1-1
TGTGCCAGTAGTATAGGACAGTTCACTGAAGCTTTCTTT
CASSIGQFTEAFF
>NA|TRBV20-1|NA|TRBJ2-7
TGCAGTGCCCCGAGAGGGGACTCCTACGAGCAGTACTTC
CSAPRGDSYEQYF
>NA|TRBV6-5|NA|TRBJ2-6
TGTGCCAGCAGTTACCCCCCAGTTGCCTCTGGGGCCAACGTCCTGACTTTC
CASSYPPVASGANVLTF
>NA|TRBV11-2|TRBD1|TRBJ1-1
TGTGCCAGCAGCTTAGTCGGGCAGGGGGACACTGAAGCTTTCTTT
CASSLVGQGDTEAFF
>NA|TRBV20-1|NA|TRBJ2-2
TGCAGTGCTAGAGCGGGAGTTTTCACCGGGGAGCTGTTTTTT
CSARAGVFTGELFF
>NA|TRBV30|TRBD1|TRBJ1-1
TGTGCCTTCCGGGACAGGGGATCCAATTACATGAACACTGAAGCTTTCTTT
CAFRDRGSNYMNTEAFF
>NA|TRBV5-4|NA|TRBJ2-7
TGTGCCAGCAGGACTAGAGGTCGTGTCGAGCAGTACTTC
CASRTRGRVEQYF
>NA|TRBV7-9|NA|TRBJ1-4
TGTGCCAGCAGCTCAGAAGGTAGCCCAAAACTGTTTTTT
CASSSEGSPKLFF
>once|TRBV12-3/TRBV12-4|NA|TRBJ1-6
TGTGCCAGCAGACCCTCTGACAGCTCCTATAATTCACCCCTCCACTTT
CASRPSDSSYNSPLHF
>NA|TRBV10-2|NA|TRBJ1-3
TGCGCCAGCGGAGATCCGGGACTCCCAGCCTCTGGAAACACCATATATTTT
CASGDPGLPASGNTIYF
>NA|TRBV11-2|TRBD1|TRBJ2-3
TGTGCCAGCAGCTCGTTGACAGGGCTTAACACAGATACGCAGTATTTT
CASSSLTGLNTDTQYF
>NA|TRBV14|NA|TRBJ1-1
TGTGCCAGCAGCCCCCGGACTCACCTTCTCAGCCCCTGGGATGAAGCTTTCTTT
CASSPRTHLLSPWDEAFF
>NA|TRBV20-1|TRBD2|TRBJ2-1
TGCAGTGCTAGGGTTGGTACGCGGGAGCTCGGTGAGCAGTTCTTC
CSARVGTRELGEQFF
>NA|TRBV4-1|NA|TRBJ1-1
TGCGCCAGCAGCCAATATCGAGGGGCCGGGTACACTGAAGCTTTCTTT
CASSQYRGAGYTEAFF
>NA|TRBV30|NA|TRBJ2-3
TGTGCCTGGAAACATGATACGCAGTATTTT
CAWKHDTQYF
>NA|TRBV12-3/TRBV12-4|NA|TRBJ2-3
TGTGCCAGCACCGGGAGTAGCGTAACAGATACGCAGTATTTT
CASTGSSVTDTQYF
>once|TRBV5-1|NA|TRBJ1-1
TGCGCCAGCAGCTTACTTGACATCACTGAAGCTTTCTTT
CASSLLDITEAFF
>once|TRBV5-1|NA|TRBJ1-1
TGCGCCAGCAGCTCGGACCGTAGTCTGAACGCTTTCTTT
CASSSDRSLNAFF
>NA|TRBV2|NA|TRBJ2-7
TGTGCCAGCACCCTAGGAGGCGGGGACAACGAGCAGTACTTC
CASTLGGGDNEQYF
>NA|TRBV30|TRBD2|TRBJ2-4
TGTGCCTGGAGTGTTACTAGACTAGCGGGAGAGGGAAACATTCAGTACTTC
CAWSVTRLAGEGNIQYF
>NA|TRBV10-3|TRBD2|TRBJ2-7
TGTGCCATCAGTGAGTCCCTTGGGGAGGGCAGGCACGAGCAGTACTTC
CAISESLGEGRHEQYF
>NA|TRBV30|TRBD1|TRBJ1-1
TGTGCCTGGAGTGTACCCCCCCGACAGGGCCGCACTGAAGCTTTCTTT
CAWSVPPRQGRTEAFF
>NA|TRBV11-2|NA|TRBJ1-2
TGTGCCAGCAGCTTAGATTACGATACATATGGCTACACCTTC
CASSLDYDTYGYTF
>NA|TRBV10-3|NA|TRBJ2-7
TGTGCCATCAGTGAGTCTTCGGAAAGCTCCTACGAGCAGTACTTC
CAISESSESSYEQYF
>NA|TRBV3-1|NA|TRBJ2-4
TGTGCCAGCAGCCAAGACTTGGGCGAAAACATTCAGTACTTC
CASSQDLGENIQYF
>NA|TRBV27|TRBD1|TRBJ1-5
TGTGCCAGCAGTTTATCCGGACAGGGGCATAGCAATCAGCCCCAGCATTTT
CASSLSGQGHSNQPQHF
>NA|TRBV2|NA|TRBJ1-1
TGTGCCAGCAGTGAAATGGAGGGGAAAAACACTGAAGCTTTCTTT
CASSEMEGKNTEAFF
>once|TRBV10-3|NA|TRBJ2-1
TGTGCCATCAGTGAGAGTCTGGGGAATGAGCAGTTCTTC
CAISESLGNEQFF
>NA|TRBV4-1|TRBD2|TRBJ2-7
TGCGCCAGCAGCCGTGATAGCGGGGGCCTCTCCTACGAGCAGTACTTC
CASSRDSGGLSYEQYF
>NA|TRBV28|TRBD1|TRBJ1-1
TGTGCCAGCAGCATCAGGGCAGGGGGGGCTGAAGCTTTCTTT
CASSIRAGGAEAFF
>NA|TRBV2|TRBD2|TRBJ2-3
TGTGCCAGCAAGACTAGCGGAAACACAGATACGCAGTATTTT
CASKTSGNTDTQYF
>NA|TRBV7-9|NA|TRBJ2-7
TGTGCCAGCAGCTTAATCTGGGACGAGCAGTACTTC
CASSLIWDEQYF
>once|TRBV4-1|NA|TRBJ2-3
TGCGCCAGCAGCCAAGATAGTCCCTCAGATACGCAGTATTTT
CASSQDSPSDTQYF
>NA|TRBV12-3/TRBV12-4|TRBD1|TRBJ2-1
TGTGCCAGCAGTTCCGGGACAGGGCTCTCCTACAATGAGCAGTTCTTC
CASSSGTGLSYNEQFF
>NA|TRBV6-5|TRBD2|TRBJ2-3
TGTGCCAGCAGTTACTCGCTAGCGGGAGGTTCAGATACGCAGTATTTT
CASSYSLAGGSDTQYF
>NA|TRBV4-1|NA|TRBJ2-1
TGCGCCAGCAGCCAAGTATTGGGTTCGAATGAGCAGTTCTTC
CASSQVLGSNEQFF
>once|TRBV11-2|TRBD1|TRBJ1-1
TGTGCCAGCAGCTTAGATACAGGGGGCACTGAAGCTTTCTTT
CASSLDTGGTEAFF
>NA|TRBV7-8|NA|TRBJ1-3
TGTGCCAGCAGCCCCGGGGTGAGGGGAAACACCATATATTTT
CASSPGVRGNTIYF
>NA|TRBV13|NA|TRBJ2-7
TGTGCCAGCAGTTATCGGGGTTACGAGCAGTACTTC
CASSYRGYEQYF
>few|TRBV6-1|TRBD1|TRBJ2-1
TGTGCCAGTTCTATGGACAGGGTTTACAATGAGCAGTTCTTC
CASSMDRVYNEQFF
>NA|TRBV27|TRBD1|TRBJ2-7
TGTGCCAGCAGTTTATCGGGACAGGGGGCCATCGAGCAGTACTTC
CASSLSGQGAIEQYF
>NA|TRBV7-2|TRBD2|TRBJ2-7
TGTGCCAGCAGCTTTCCGGGACTAGAGGGTGAGCAGTACTTC
CASSFPGLEGEQYF
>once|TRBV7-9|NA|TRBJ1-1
TGTGCCAGCGTTGACGGTTTTTATCCTTTGAGTGCTTTCTTT
CASVDGFYPLSAFF
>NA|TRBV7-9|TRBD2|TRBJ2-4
TGTGCCAGCAGCTTACTAGCGGGAGAGGCCAAAAACATTCAGTACTTC
CASSLLAGEAKNIQYF